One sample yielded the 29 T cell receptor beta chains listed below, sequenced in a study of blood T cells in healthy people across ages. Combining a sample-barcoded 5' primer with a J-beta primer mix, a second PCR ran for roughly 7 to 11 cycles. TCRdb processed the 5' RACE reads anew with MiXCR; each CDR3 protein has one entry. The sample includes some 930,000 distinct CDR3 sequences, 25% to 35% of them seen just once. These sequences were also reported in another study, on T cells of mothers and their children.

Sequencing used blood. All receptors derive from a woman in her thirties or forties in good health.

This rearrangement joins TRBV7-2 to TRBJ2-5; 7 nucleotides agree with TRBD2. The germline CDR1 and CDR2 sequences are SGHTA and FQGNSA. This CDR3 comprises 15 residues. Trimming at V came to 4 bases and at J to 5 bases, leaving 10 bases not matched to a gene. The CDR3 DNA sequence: TGTGCCAGCAGCTCCCAGCGCGGGGGTAGGGAGACCCAGTACTTC. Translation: CASSSQRGGRETQYF.

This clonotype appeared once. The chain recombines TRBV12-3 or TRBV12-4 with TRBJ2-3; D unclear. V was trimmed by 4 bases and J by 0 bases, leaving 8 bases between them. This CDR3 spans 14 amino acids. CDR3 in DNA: TGTGCCAGCAGTTCGCTTTTTAGCACAGATACGCAGTATTTT. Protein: CASSSLFSTDTQYF.

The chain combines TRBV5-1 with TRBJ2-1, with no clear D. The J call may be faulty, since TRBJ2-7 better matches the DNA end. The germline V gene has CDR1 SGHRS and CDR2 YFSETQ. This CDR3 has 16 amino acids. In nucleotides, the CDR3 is TGCGCCAGCACCCTCCGAACAGCCACCTTTAACAATGAGCAGTACTTC. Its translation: CASTLRTATFNNEQYF.

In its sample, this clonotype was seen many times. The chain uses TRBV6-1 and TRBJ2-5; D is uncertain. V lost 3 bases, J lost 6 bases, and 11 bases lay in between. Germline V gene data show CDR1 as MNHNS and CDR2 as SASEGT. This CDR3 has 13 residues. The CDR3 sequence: CASSEGREKTQYF. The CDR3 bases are TGTGCCAGCAGTGAGGGTCGAGAGAAGACCCAGTACTTC.

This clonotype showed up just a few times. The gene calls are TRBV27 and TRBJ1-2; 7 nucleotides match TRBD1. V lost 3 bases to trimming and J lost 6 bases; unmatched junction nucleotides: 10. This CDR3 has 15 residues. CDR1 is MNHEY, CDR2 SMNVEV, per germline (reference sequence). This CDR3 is CASSLRHGQADGYTF. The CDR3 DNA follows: TGTGCCAGCAGTTTGCGACACGGACAGGCGGATGGCTACACCTTC.

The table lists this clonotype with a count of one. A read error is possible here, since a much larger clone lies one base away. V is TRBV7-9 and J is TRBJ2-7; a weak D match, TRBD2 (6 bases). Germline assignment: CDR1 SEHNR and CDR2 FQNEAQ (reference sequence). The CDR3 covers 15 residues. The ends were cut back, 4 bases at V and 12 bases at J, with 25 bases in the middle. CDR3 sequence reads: CASSSRGTAENILYF. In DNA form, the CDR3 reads TGTGCCAGCAGCTCCCGGGGGACCGCAGAAAACATTCTGTACTTC.

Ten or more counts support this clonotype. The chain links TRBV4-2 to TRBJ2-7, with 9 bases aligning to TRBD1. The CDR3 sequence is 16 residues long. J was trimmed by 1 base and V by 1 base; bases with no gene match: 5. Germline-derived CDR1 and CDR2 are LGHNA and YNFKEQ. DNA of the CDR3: TGTGCCAGCAGCCAAGGTTTAGGGACAGGGTCCTACGAGCAGTACTTC. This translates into CASSQGLGTGSYEQYF.

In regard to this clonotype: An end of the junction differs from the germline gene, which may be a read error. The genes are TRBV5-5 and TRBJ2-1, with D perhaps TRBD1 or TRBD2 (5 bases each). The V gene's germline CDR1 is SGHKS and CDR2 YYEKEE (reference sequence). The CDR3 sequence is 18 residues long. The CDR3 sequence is CAGSLSVSEEGSYNEQFF. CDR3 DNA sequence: TGTGCCGGCAGCTTGTCAGTTTCGGAAGAGGGGTCCTACAATGAGCAGTTCTTC.

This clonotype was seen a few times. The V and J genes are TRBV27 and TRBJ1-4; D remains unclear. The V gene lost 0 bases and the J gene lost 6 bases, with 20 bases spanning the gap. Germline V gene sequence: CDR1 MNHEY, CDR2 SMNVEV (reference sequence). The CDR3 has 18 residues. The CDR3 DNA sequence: TGTGCCAGCAGTTTATCACGTTCGGAGATGGACGCCTATGAAAAACTGTTTTTT. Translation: CASSLSRSEMDAYEKLFF.

The CDR3 region has the DNA TGTGCCAGCAGTTACTCCCAGCGGGGGGTCCACGAGCAGTACTTC. Its protein product is CASSYSQRGVHEQYF. The rearrangement joins TRBV6-5 to TRBJ2-7; 9 nucleotides match TRBD2. V lost 0 bases, J lost 5 bases, and 5 bases stayed unmatched. This CDR3 spans 15 amino acids. Looked up from germline, CDR1 is MNHEY and CDR2 is SVGAGI.

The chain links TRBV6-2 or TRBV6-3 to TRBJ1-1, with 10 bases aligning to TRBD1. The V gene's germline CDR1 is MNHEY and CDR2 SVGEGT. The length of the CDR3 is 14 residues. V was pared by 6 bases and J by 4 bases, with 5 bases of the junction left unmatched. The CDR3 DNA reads TGTGCCAGCAGCGAGTGGACAGGGGGCACTGAAGCTTTCTTT. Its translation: CASSEWTGGTEAFF.

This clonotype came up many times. The CDR3 is CSARDLSGAGETQYF. The CDR3 region has the DNA TGCAGTGCTAGAGATCTATCAGGGGCTGGAGAGACCCAGTACTTC. This chain connects TRBV20-1 to TRBJ2-5, with D possibly being TRBD1 (6 bases). Looked up from germline, CDR1 is DFQATT and CDR2 is SNEGSKA (reference sequence). Trimming removed 0 bases from V and 4 bases from J, with 15 bases in between. CDR3 size: 15 residues.

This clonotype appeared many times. CDR3 region: CATRADPNYGYTF. In DNA, the CDR3 is TGTGCCACCAGGGCTGACCCAAACTATGGCTACACCTTC. The chain joins TRBV15 to TRBJ1-2; D uncertain. The CDR3 covers 13 residues. The V gene's germline CDR1 is LNHNV and CDR2 YYDKDF (reference sequence). The V and J ends lost 6 bases and 2 bases respectively, with 10 bases between them.

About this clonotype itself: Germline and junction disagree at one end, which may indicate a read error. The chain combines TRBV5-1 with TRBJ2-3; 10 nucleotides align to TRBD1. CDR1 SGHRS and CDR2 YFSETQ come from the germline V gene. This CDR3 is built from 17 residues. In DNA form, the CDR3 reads TGCGTCAGCAGCTCACGACAGGGGGCGCTCCGCACAGATACGCAGTATTTT. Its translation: CVSSSRQGALRTDTQYF. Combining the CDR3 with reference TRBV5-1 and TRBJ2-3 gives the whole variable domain KAGVTQTPRYLIKTRGQQVTLSCSPISGHRSVSWYQQTPGQGLQFLFEYFSETQRNKGNFPGRFSGRQFSNSRSEMNVSTLELGDSALYLCVSSSRQGALRTDTQYFGPGTRLTVL.

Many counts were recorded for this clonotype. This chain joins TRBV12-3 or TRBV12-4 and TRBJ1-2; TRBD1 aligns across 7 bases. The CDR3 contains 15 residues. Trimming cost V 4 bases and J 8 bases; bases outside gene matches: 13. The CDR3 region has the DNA TGTGCCAGCAGTTCTCACAGGGGCGCTGGTTCGGGCTACACCTTC. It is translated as CASSSHRGAGSGYTF.

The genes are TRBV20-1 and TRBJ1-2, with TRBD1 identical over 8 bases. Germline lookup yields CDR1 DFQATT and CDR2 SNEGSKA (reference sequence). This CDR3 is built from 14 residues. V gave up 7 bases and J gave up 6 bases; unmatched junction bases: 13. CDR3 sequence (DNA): TGCAGTGTAGCTAGGTCCAGGGGGCGGAATGGCTACACCTTC. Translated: CSVARSRGRNGYTF.

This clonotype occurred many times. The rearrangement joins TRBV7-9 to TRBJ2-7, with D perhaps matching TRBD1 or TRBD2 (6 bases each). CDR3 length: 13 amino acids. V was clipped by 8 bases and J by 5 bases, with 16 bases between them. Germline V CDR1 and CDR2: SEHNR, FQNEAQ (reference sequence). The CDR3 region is CASSYRAGNEQYF. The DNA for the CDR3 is TGTGCCAGCTCTTACAGGGCGGGAAACGAGCAGTACTTC.

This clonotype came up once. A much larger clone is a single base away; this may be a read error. The CDR3 region has the DNA TGTGCCAGCAGCTTAGGGGGGGGGGACGGGGAGTTCTTC. Translation: CASSLGGGDGEFF. The chain employs TRBV7-6 and TRBJ2-1; 7 nucleotides match TRBD2. CDR1 is SGHVS, CDR2 FNYEAQ, per germline. The CDR3 has 13 amino acids. The V and J ends lost 1 base and 14 bases, in that order; junction bases with no gene match: 8. The whole variable domain, remainder taken from reference TRBV7-6 and TRBJ2-1, is GAGVSQSPRYKVTKRGQDVALRCDPISGHVSLYWYRQALGQGPEFLTYFNYEAQQDKSGLPNDRFSAERPEGSISTLTIQRTEQRDSAMYRCASSLGGGDGEFFGPGTRLTVL.

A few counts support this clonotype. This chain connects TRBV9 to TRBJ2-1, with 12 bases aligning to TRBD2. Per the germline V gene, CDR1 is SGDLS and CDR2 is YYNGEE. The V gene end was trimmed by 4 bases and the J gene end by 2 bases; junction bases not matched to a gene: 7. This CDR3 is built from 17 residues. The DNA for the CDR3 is TGTGCCAGCAGCTCCACCCGACTAGCGGGGGCCTACAATGAGCAGTTCTTC. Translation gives CASSSTRLAGAYNEQFF.

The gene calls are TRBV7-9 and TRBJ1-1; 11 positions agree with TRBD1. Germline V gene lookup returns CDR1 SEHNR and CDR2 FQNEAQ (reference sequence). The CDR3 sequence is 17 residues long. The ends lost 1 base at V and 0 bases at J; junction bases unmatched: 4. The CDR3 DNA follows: TGTGCCAGCAGCTTAGACCGGACAGGGGGCATGAACACTGAAGCTTTCTTT. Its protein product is CASSLDRTGGMNTEAFF. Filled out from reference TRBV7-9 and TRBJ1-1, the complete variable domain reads DTGVSQNPRHKITKRGQNVTFRCDPISEHNRLYWYRQTLGQGPEFLTYFQNEAQLEKSRLLSDRFSAERPKGSFSTLEIQRTEQGDSAMYLCASSLDRTGGMNTEAFFGQGTRLTVV.

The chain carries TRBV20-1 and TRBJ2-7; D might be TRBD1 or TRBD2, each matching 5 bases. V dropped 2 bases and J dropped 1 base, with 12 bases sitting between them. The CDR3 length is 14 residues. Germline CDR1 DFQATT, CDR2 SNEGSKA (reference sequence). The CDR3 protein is CSARPGTASYEQYF. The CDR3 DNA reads TGCAGTGCTAGACCCGGGACGGCGTCCTACGAGCAGTACTTC.

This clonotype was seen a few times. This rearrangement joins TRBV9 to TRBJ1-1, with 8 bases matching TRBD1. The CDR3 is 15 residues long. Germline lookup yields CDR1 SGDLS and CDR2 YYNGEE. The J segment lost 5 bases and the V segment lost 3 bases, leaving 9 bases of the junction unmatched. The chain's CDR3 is CASSGSGGGSTEAFF. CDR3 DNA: TGTGCCAGCAGCGGTTCAGGGGGCGGTAGTACTGAAGCTTTCTTT.

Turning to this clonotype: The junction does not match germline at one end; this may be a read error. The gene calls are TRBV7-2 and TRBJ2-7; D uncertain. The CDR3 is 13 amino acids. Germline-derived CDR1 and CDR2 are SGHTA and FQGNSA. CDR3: CASGLALSYEQYF. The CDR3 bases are TGTGCCAGCGGCTTAGCACTGTCCTACGAGCAGTACTTC.

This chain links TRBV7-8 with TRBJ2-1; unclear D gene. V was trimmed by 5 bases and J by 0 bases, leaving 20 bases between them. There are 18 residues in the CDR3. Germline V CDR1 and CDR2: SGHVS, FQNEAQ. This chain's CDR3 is CASSPYRVLPVSYNEQFF. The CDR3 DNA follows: TGTGCCAGCAGCCCGTATCGGGTACTCCCGGTCTCCTACAATGAGCAGTTCTTC.

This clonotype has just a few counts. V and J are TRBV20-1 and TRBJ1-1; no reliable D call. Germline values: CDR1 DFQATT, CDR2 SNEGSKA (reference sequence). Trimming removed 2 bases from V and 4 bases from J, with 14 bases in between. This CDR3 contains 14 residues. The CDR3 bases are TGCAGTGCTAGATCCCAACGGGGTTCCACTGAAGCTTTCTTT. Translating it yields CSARSQRGSTEAFF.

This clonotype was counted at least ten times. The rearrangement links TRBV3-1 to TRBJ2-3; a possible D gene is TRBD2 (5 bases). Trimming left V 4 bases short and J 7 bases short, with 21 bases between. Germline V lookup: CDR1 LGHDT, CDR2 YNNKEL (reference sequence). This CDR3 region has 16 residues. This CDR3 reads CASSPQTSGSVNTQYF. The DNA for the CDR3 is TGTGCCAGCAGCCCGCAAACTTCGGGGTCGGTTAATACGCAGTATTTT.

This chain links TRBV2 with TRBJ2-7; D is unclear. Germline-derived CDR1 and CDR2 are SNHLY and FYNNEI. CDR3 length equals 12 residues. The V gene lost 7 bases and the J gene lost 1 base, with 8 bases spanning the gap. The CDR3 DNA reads TGTGCCAGCATAGGGAAGTCCTACGAGCAGTACTTC. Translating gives CASIGKSYEQYF.

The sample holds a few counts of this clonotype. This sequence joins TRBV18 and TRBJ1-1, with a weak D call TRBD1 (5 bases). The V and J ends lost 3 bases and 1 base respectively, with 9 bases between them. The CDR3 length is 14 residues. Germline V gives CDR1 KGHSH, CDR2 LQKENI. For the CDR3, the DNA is TGTGCCAGCTCACCGGCCGGACAGAACACTGAAGCTTTCTTT. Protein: CASSPAGQNTEAFF. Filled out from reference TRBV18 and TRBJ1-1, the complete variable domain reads NAGVMQNPRHLVRRRGQEARLRCSPMKGHSHVYWYRQLPEEGLKFMVYLQKENIIDESGMPKERFSAEFPKEGPSILRIQQVVRGDSAAYFCASSPAGQNTEAFFGQGTRLTVV.

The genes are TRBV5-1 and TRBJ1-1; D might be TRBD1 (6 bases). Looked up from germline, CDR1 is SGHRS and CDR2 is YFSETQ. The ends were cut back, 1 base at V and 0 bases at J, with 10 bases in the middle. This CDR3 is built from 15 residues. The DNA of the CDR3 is TGCGCCAGCAGCTTGAGAGACAGGATGAACACTGAAGCTTTCTTT. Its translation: CASSLRDRMNTEAFF.